This entry concerns a single T cell receptor beta chain. This specimen comes from a study of blood T cell repertoires in COVID-19. Using immunoSEQ multiplex PCR, the repertoire was profiled, and TCRdb retains in-frame clones only, with some absent. In the table there are roughly 95,000 clones, about 80% of which are singletons. With 4 bases removed from V and 2 bases from J, the gap between germline ends came to 12 bases. Germline CDR1 reads SGHRS; CDR2 reads YFSETQ. The length of the CDR3 is 14 residues. The chain recombines TRBV5-1 with TRBJ1-1; D is unclear. This clonotype was obtained from a man aged 60 to 69 with acute or convalescent COVID-19. Sequenced: peripheral blood. In DNA, the CDR3 is TGCGCCAGCAGCCTGAGATATTCCAACACTGAAGCTTTCTTT. Translated: CASSLRYSNTEAFF. The full variable domain, with the rest looked up from reference TRBV5-1 and TRBJ1-1, is KAGVTQTPRYLIKTRGQQVTLSCSPISGHRSVSWYQQTPGQGLQFLFEYFSETQRNKGNFPGRFSGRQFSNSRSEMNVSTLELGDSALYLCASSLRYSNTEAFFGQGTRLTVV.